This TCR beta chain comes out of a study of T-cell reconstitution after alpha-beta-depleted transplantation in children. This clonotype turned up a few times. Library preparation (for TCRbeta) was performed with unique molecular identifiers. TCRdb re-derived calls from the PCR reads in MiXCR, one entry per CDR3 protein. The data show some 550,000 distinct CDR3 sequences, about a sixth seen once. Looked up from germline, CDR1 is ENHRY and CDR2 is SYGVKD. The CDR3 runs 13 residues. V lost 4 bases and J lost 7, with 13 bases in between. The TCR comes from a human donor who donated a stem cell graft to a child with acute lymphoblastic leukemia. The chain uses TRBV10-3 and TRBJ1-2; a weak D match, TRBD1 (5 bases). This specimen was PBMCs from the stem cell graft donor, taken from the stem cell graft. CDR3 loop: CAISAAGSGGYTF. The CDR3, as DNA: TGTGCCATCAGTGCAGCAGGGTCTGGTGGCTACACCTTC.